This TCR beta chain was found in a study of blood T cells in healthy people across ages. Whole-study results and caveats: More naive CD4+ cells and higher diversity were found in long-lived than in aged donors. Possibly, changes in expanded clonotypes were confounded because donor CMV status was unknown. Estimates drawn from one million T cells were deemed to understate diversity.

Using a J-beta primer mix together with a sample-barcoded 5' primer, a second PCR was run for roughly 6 to 11 cycles. One entry per CDR3 protein, called by TCRdb with MiXCR from the 5' RACE reads. The profile shows 600,000 or so distinct CDR3 sequences, around half of them singletons. This clonotype turned up a few times. The target antigen is unknown. The sample was blood. This TCR was sampled from a man older than 75 in good health.

The CDR3: CASRSTETQYF. The CDR3 DNA is TGTGCCAGCAGGAGCACAGAGACCCAGTACTTC. V is TRBV3-1 and J is TRBJ2-5; D is unclear. This CDR3 is built from 11 residues. Germline V gene lookup returns CDR1 LGHDT and CDR2 YNNKEL (reference sequence). V lost 6 bases and J lost 4, with 6 bases in between.